The present T cell receptor (beta chain) was sequenced within a study of T cell repertoires in cytomegalovirus infection. Overall study: It can be stated that public TCR beta signatures indicated CMV infection as well as a matching HLA type. Study-level findings and limits: HLA-C-restricted, CMV-specific TCR beta clonotypes were dominant ex vivo. Cumulated frequencies of public TCR beta families served to identify carriers of CMV plus the relevant HLA.

At least ten counts were recorded for this clonotype. The antigen remains undetermined. MiXCR, applied by TCRdb to the reads, yields one record per CDR3 protein. This table holds approximately 730,000 distinct CDR3 sequences, around a third found once. V shed 1 base and J shed 3 bases, with 8 bases lying between them. Germline CDR1 is SGHTA and CDR2 is FQGNSA. This CDR3 is built from 14 residues. Sequenced here: cultured PBMCs, sampled from culture after CMV antigen stimulation. The gene calls are TRBV7-2 and TRBJ2-3; D is undetermined. The TCR was taken from a human donor in good health (CMV status not recorded). Some clones in this sample may be carry-over from other donors' samples. The CDR3 here is CASSLGVATDTQYF. In DNA form, the CDR3 reads TGTGCCAGCAGCTTAGGGGTAGCAACAGATACGCAGTATTTT.